The source of this T cell receptor beta chain is a study of blood T cell repertoires in COVID-19. Study-wide background: Sites across the United States, Italy and Spain contributed samples from acute and convalescent COVID-19. T cells, B-cell-depleted T cells, or PBMCs provided the cDNA or gDNA that served as material.

The CDR3 contains 16 residues. V shed 4 bases, J shed 0 bases, and the junction held 4 bases outside the gene matches. Germline V gives CDR1 KGHDR, CDR2 SFDVKD. In the source study's methods: Quantification of nucleated cells was approximated via reference gene primer amplification. Assay: immunoSEQ multiplex PCR; the TCRdb copy retains only in-frame clones and omits some. D and trimming come from the DNA, and the V and J calls and clone size come from that table. Here the sample spans hundreds of thousands of clones, about nine tenths being singletons. The specimen sequenced was peripheral blood. The genes are TRBV24-1 and TRBJ2-1; 8 bases match TRBD2. The sequence derives from a woman younger than 30 with acute or convalescent COVID-19. The CDR3 spells CATSDPSGGSYNEQFF. The CDR3 DNA reads TGTGCCACCAGTGACCCGAGCGGGGGCTCCTACAATGAGCAGTTCTTC.